These 9 T cell receptor beta chains share one sample of origin, sequenced in a study of blood T cell repertoires in COVID-19 (dated by TCRdb to between 2020 and 2021). To prepare the library, the immunoSEQ multiplex PCR assay was applied. Sourced from immuneACCESS, this table was stored by TCRdb with only in-frame sequences that have V and J called. A share of the clones is absent; for the studies checked, an unresolved V gene accounts for under half, and the remainder has no known explanation. Here the sample has 330,000 or so clones; 87% occur a single time. The ten largest clones take up approximately 9.3% of the sample. Specimen: peripheral blood. These receptors were collected from a man aged 25-45 years with COVID-19, enrolled during active disease.

This chain joins TRBV6-2 or TRBV6-3 and TRBJ2-2; 7 positions match TRBD1. The germline V gene encodes CDR1 MNHEY and CDR2 SVGEGT. The CDR3 consists of 16 residues. The V segment lost 6 bases and the J segment 2 bases; nucleotides outside the gene matches: 9. As DNA, the CDR3 is TGTGCCAGCAGCCCCGACAGGGCCCCCAACACCGGGGAGCTGTTTTTT. Translation gives CASSPDRAPNTGELFF.

The chain links TRBV12-5 to TRBJ2-2; TRBD2 matches at 11 bases. This CDR3 has 16 amino acids. V lost 4 bases and J lost 1; bases outside the gene matches: 2. The V gene's germline CDR1 is LGHNT and CDR2 FRNRAP. The chain's CDR3 is CASGSGLAGNTGELFF. The CDR3 DNA follows: TGTGCTAGTGGTTCAGGACTAGCGGGGAACACCGGGGAGCTGTTTTTT.

This clone was detected once. The V gene is TRBV5-1, the J gene TRBJ2-3, with 11 nucleotides matching TRBD2. J gave up 2 bases and V 0 bases, and 5 bases lay outside the gene matches. This CDR3 is 17 amino acids long. Germline V gene lookup returns CDR1 SGHRS and CDR2 YFSETQ. As DNA, the CDR3 is TGCGCCAGCAGCTTGGCTCTAGCGGGGGGAAACACAGATACGCAGTATTTT. It translates to CASSLALAGGNTDTQYF. Variable domain in full (rest from reference TRBV5-1 and TRBJ2-3): KAGVTQTPRYLIKTRGQQVTLSCSPISGHRSVSWYQQTPGQGLQFLFEYFSETQRNKGNFPGRFSGRQFSNSRSEMNVSTLELGDSALYLCASSLALAGGNTDTQYFGPGTRLTVL.

The chain employs TRBV15 and TRBJ2-5; no clear D gene. Germline CDR1 and CDR2: LNHNV and YYDKDF (reference sequence). The CDR3 spans 13 residues. V lost 1 base and J 1 base, leaving 4 bases between the germline ends. The CDR3 nucleotides are TGTGCCACCAGCAGAGTCGGCCAAGAGACCCAGTACTTC. Translation gives CATSRVGQETQYF.

This clone has a single count. The chain links TRBV15 to TRBJ2-3; 14 positions agree with TRBD2. The junction had 15 bases not matched to a gene; V was cut back by 0 bases and J by 4 bases. CDR1 LNHNV and CDR2 YYDKDF come from the germline V gene (reference sequence). CDR3 size: 21 residues. CDR3 sequence: CATSRDLLGQGLAGVPDTQYF. The CDR3 DNA is TGTGCCACCAGCAGAGATCTTCTGGGGCAGGGACTAGCGGGAGTGCCAGATACGCAGTATTTT.

The rearrangement joins TRBV5-1 to TRBJ1-2; D unclear. Trimming took 0 bases from V and 3 from J, leaving 12 bases between them. Per germline, CDR1 SGHRS and CDR2 YFSETQ. The length of the CDR3 is 15 residues. The CDR3 reads CASSLGQATDYGYTF. The CDR3 nucleotides are TGCGCCAGCAGCTTGGGGCAGGCGACGGACTATGGCTACACCTTC.

J is TRBJ2-1 and V is TRBV5-1, with D perhaps TRBD1 (5 bases). Trimming cost V 3 bases and J 6 bases, with 16 bases left between them. The CDR3 contains 15 residues. Germline lookup yields CDR1 SGHRS and CDR2 YFSETQ. CDR3 residues: CASSYLNWGSNEQFF. The CDR3 region has the DNA TGCGCCAGCAGCTACCTAAACTGGGGCTCCAATGAGCAGTTCTTC.

In nucleotides, the CDR3 is TGTGCCAGCAGGACTAGCGGGGGGGCAGGTGAGACCCAGTACTTC. Translating it yields CASRTSGGAGETQYF. The genes are TRBV6-4 and TRBJ2-5; TRBD2 matches at 14 bases. The CDR3 runs to 15 residues. The V and J ends lost 6 bases and 5 bases, in that order; junction bases with no gene match: 5. Germline V gene lookup returns CDR1 MRHNA and CDR2 SNTAGT.

The chain links TRBV2 to TRBJ1-6, with D perhaps matching TRBD1 (5 bases). The CDR3 loop spans 13 amino acids. The germline gives CDR1 SNHLY, CDR2 FYNNEI. The V and J ends lost 7 bases and 7 bases respectively, with 11 bases between them. CDR3 in amino acids: CASKAGRNSPLHF. The CDR3 coding sequence is TGTGCCAGCAAGGCAGGGCGGAATTCACCCCTCCACTTT.